This TCR beta chain was identified in a study of breast tumors, draining lymph nodes, adjacent tissues. Study-wide findings and caveats: Luminal-like breast cancer showed significantly greater tumor-nontumor repertoire similarity than basal-like breast cancer did. Data only fit, rather than demonstrated, lymph node origin of most tumor T cells. Tumors had less TCR diversity than lymph nodes, more than nontumor tissue.

Axillary draining lymph nodes of breast cancer patients supplied the node samples. The germline V gene encodes CDR1 MNHNS and CDR2 SASEGT. The CDR3 has 16 amino acids. V trimming: 7 bases; J trimming: 0 bases; junction bases outside the gene matches: 4. Each CDR3 protein gets one entry after TCRdb re-called the multiplex PCR reads with MiXCR. The data contain approximately 200,000 distinct CDR3 sequences, roughly 31% of them singletons. This clonotype was seen at least ten times. The antigen remains undetermined. The V call is TRBV6-1, the J call TRBJ2-6; 9 bases agree with TRBD1. The sequence was obtained from a female donor with breast cancer. Some clones in this sample may be carry-over from other donors' samples. Sequencing was performed on axillary lymph node tissue. This CDR3 is CASNRDRDSGANVLTF. CDR3 sequence (DNA): TGTGCCAGCAATCGGGACAGGGACTCTGGGGCCAACGTCCTGACTTTC.